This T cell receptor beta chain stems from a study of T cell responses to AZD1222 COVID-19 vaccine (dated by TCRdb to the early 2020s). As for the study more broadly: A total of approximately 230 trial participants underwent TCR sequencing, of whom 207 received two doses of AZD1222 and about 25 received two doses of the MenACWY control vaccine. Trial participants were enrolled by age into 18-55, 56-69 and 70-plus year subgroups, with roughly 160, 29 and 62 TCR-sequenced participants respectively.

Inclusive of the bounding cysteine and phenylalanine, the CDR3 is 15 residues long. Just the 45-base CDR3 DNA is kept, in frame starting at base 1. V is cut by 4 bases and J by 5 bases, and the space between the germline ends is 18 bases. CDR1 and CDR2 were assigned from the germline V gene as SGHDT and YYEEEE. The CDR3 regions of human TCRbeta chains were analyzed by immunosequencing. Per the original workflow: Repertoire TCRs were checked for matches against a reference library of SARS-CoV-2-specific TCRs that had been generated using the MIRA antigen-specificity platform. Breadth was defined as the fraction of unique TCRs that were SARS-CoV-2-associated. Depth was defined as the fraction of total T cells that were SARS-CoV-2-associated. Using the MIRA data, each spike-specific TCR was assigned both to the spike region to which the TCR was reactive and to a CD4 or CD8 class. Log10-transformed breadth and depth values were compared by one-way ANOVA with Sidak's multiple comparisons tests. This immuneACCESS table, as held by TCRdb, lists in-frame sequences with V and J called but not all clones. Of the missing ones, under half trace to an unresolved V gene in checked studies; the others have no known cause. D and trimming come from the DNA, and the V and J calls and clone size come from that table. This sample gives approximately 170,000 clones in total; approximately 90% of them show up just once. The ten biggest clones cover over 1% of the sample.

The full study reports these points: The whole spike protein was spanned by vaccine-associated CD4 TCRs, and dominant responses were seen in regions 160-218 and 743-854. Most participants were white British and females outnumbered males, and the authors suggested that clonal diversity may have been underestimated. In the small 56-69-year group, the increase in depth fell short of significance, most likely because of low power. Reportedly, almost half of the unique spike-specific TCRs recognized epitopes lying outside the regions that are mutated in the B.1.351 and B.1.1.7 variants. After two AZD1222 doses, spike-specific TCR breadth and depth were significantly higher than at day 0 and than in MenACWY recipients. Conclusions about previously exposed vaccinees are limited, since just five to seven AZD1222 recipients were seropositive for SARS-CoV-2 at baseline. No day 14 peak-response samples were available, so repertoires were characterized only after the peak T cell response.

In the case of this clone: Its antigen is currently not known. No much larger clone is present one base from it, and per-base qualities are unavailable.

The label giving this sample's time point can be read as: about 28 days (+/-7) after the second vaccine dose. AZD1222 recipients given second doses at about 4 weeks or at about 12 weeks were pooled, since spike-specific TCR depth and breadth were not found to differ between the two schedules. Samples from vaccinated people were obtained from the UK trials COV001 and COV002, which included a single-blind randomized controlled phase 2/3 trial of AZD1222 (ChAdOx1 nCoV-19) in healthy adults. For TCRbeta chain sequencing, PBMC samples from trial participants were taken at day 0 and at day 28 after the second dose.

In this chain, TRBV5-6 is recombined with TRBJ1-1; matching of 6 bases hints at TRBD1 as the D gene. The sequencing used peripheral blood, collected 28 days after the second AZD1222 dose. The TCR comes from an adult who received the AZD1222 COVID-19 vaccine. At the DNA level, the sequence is TGTGCCAGCAGCCCTCCTAGCCGCAGGGGTACTGAAGCTTTCTTT. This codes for CASSPPSRRGTEAFF.